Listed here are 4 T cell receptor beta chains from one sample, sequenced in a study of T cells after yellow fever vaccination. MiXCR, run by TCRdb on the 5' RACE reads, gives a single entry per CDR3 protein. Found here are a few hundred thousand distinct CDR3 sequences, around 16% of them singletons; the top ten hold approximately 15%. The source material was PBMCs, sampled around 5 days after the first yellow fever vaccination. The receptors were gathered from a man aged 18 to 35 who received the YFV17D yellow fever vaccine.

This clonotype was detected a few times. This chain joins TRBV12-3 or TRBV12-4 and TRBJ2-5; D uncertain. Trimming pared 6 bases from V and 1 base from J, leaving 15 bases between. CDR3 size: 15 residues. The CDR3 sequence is CASSLVGERQETQYF. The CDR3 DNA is TGTGCCAGCAGCCTAGTGGGCGAGCGCCAAGAGACCCAGTACTTC.

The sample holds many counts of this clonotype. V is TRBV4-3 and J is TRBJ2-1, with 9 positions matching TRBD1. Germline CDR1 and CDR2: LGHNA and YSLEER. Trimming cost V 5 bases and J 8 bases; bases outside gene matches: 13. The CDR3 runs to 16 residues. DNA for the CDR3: TGCGCCAGCAGCTACTACCCCGGGACAGGGAGGGATGAGCAGTTCTTC. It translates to CASSYYPGTGRDEQFF.

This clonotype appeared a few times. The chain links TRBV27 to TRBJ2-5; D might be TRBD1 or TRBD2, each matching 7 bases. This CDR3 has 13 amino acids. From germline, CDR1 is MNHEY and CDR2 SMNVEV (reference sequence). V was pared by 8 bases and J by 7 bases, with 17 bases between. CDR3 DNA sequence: TGTGCCAGCGGGGGGGGACAGTCATGGACCCAGTACTTC. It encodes CASGGGQSWTQYF.

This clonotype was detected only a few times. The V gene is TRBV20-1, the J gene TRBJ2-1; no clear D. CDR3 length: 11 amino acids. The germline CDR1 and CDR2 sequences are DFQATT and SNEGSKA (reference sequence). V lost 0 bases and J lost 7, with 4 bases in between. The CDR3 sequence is CSARDPNEQFF. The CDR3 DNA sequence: TGCAGTGCTAGAGATCCAAATGAGCAGTTCTTC.